This TCR beta chain originates from a study of siplizumab effects on memory and regulatory T cells. Assay used: immunoSEQ multiplex PCR; TCRdb lists only in-frame clones, some missing. The data hold about 26,000 clones, with around 83% observed a single time. This sequence was found in a human donor in good health. Sequencing was performed on memory CD4+ T cells sorted from blood.

This chain's CDR3 is CASGEGASDTQYF. Written as DNA, the CDR3 is TGCGCCTCCGGGGAGGGGGCGTCAGATACGCAGTATTTT. The chain uses TRBV5-1 and TRBJ2-3, with D perhaps being TRBD1 or TRBD2 (7 bases each). The germline gives CDR1 SGHRS, CDR2 YFSETQ. The length of the CDR3 is 13 residues. V was cut by 10 bases and J by 4 bases, with 16 bases left in between.